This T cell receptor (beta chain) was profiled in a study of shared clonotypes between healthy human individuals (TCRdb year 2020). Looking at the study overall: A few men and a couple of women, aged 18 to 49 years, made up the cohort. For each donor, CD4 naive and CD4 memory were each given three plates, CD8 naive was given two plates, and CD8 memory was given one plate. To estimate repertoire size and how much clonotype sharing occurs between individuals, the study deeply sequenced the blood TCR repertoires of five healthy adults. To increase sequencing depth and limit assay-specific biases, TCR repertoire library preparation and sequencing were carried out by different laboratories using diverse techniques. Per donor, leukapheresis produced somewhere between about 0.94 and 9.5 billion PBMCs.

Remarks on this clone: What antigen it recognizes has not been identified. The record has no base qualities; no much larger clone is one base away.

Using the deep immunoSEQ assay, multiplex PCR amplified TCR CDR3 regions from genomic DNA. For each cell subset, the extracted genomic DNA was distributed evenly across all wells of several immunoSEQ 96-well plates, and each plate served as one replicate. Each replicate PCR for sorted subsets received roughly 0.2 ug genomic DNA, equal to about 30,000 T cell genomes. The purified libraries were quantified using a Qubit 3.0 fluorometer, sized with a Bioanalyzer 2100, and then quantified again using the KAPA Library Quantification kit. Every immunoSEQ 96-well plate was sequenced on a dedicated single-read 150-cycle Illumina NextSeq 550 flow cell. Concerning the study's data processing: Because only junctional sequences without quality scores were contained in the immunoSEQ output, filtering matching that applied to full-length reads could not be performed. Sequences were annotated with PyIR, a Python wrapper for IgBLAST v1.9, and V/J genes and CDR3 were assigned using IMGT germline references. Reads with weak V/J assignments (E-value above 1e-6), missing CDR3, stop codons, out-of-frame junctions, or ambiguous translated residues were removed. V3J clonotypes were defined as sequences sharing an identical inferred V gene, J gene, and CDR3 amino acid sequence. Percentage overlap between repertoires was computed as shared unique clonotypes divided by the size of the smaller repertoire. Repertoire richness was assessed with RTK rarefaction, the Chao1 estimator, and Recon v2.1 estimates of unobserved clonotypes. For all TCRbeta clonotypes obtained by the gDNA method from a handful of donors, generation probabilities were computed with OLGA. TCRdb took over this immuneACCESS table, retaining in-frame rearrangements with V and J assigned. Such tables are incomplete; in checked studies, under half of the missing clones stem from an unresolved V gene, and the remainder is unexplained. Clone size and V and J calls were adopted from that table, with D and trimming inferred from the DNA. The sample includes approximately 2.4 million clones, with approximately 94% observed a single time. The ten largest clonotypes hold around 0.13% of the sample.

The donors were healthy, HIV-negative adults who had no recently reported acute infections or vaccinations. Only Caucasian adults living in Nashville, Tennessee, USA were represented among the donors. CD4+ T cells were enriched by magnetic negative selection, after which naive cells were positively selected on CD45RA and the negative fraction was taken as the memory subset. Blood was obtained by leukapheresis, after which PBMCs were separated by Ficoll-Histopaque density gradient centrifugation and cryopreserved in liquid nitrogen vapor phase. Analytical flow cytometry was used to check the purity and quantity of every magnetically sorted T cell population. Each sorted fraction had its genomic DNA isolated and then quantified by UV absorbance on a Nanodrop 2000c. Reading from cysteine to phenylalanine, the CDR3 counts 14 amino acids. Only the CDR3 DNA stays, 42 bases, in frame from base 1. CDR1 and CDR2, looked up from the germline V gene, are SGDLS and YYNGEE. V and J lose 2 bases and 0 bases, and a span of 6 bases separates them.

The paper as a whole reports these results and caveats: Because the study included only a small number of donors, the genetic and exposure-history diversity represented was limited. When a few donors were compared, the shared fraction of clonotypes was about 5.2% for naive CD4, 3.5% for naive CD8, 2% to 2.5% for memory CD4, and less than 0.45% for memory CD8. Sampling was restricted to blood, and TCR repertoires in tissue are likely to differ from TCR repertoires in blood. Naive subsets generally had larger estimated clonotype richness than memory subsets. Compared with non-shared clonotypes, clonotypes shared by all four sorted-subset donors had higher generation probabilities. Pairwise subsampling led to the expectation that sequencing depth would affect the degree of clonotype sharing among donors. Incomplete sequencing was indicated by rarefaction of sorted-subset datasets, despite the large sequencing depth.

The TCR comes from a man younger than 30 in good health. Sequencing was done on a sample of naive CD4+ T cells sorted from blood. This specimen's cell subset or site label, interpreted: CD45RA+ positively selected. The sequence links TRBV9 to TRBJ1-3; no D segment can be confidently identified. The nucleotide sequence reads TGTGCCAGCAGCGTTCCGAACTCTGGAAACACCATATATTTT. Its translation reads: CASSVPNSGNTIYF.